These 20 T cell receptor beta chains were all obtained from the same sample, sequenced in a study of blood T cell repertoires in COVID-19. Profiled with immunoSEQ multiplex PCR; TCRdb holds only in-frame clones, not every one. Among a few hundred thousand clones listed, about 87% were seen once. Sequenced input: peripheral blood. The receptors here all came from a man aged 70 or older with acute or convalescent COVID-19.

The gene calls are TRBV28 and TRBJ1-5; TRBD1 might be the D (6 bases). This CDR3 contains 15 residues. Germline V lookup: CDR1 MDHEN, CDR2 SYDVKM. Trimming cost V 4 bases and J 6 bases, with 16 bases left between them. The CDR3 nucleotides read TGTGCCAGCAGTTCCCAGGGGCTTAGGGCTCAGCCCCAGCATTTT. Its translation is CASSSQGLRAQPQHF.

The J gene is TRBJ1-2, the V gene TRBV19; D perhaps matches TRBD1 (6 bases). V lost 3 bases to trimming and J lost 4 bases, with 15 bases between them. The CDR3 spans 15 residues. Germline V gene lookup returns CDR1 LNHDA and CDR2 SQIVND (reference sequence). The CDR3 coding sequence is TGTGCCAGTAGTATTGAACCCGGACAGCCCTATGGCTACACCTTC. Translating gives CASSIEPGQPYGYTF.

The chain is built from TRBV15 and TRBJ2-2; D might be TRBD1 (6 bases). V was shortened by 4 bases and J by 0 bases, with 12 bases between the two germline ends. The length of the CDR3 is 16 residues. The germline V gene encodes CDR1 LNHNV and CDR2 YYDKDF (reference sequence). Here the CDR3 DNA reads TGTGCCACCAGCAAAGAACAGGGAGCGAACACCGGGGAGCTGTTTTTT. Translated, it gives CATSKEQGANTGELFF.

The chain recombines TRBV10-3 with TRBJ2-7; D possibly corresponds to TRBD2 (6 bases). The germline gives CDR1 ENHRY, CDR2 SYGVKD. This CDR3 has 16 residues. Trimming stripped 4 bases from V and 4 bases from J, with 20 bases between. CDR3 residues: CAISVMWRDDPYEQYF. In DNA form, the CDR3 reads TGTGCCATCAGTGTTATGTGGAGGGACGACCCTTACGAGCAGTACTTC.

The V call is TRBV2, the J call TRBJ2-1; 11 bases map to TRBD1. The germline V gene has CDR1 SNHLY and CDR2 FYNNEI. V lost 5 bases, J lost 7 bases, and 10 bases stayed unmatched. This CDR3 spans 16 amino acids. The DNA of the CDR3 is TGTGCCAGCAGTCCCAGGACCGGGACAGGGGGAAATGAGCAGTTCTTC. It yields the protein CASSPRTGTGGNEQFF.

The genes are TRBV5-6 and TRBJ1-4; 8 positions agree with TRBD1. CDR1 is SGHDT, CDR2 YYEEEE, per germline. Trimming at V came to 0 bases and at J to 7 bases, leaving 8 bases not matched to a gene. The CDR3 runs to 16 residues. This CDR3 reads CASSLGTRGQGEKLFF. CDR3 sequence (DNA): TGTGCCAGCAGCTTGGGGACCAGGGGGCAGGGTGAAAAACTGTTTTTT.

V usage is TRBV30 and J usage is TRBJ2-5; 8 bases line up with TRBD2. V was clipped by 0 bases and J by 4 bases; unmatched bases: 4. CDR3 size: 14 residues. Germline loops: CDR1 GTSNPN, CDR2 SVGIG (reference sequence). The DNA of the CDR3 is TGTGCCTGGAGTGTAACGGGAGGGGGAGAGACCCAGTACTTC. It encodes CAWSVTGGGETQYF.

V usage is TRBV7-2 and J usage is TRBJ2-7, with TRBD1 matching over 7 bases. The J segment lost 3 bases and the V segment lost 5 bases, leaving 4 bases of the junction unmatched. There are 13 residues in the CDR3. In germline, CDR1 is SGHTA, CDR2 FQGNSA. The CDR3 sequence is CASSIQGFYEQYF. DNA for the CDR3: TGTGCCAGCAGCATACAGGGGTTCTACGAGCAGTACTTC.

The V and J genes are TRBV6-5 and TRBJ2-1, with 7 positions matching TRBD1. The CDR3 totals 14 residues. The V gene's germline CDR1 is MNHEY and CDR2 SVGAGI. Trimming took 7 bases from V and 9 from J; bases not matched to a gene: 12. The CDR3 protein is CASKTRDRGGEQFF. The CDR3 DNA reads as TGTGCCAGCAAGACCAGGGACAGAGGAGGTGAGCAGTTCTTC.

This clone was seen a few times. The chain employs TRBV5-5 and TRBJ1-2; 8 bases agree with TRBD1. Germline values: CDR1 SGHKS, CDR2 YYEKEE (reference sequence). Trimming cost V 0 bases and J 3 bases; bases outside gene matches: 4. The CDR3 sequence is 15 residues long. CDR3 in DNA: TGTGCCAGCAGCTTGGGTCAGGGGGCCTACTATGGCTACACCTTC. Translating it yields CASSLGQGAYYGYTF.

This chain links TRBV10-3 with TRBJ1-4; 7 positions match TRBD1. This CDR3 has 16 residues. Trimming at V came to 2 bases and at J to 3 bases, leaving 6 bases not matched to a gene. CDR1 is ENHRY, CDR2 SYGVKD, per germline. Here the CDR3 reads CAISEDGTVANEKLFF. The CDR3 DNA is TGTGCCATCAGTGAGGATGGGACAGTCGCTAATGAAAAACTGTTTTTT.

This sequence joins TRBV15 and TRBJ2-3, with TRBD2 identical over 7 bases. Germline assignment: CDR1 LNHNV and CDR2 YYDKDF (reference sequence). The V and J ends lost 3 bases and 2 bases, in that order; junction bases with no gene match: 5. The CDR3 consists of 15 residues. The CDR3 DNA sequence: TGTGCCACCAGCAGGCGGGGAGGGAACACAGATACGCAGTATTTT. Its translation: CATSRRGGNTDTQYF.

CDR3 loop: CSASKGQGAITGANVLTF. The DNA for the CDR3 is TGCAGTGCTAGTAAGGGGCAGGGGGCAATCACTGGGGCCAACGTCCTGACTTTC. V usage is TRBV20-1 and J usage is TRBJ2-6; TRBD1 aligns across 8 bases. Germline V CDR1 and CDR2: DFQATT, SNEGSKA (reference sequence). The CDR3 consists of 18 residues. J lost 2 bases, V lost 3 bases, and 12 bases had no gene match.

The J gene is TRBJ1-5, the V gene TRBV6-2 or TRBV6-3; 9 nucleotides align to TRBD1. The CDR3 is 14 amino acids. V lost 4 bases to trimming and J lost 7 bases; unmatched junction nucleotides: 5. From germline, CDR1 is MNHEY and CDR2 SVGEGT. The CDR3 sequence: CASSWTGVGQPQHF. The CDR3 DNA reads TGTGCCAGCAGTTGGACAGGGGTAGGGCAGCCCCAGCATTTT.

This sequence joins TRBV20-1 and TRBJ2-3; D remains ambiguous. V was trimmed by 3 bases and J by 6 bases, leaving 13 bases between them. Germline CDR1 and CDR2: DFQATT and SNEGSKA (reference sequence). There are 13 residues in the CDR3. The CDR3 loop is CSASQRIGDTQYF. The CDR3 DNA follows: TGCAGTGCTAGTCAGCGTATTGGGGATACGCAGTATTTT.

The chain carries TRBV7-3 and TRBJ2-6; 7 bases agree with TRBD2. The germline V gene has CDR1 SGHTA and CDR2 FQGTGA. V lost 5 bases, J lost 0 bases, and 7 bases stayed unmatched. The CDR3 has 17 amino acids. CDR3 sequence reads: CASSPLTGGSGANVLTF. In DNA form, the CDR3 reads TGTGCCAGCAGCCCACTGACGGGGGGCTCTGGGGCCAACGTCCTGACTTTC.

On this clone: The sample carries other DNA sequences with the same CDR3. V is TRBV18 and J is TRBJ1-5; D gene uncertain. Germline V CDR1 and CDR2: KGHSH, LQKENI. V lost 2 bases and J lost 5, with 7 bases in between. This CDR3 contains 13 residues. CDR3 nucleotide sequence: TGTGCCAGCTCACCAGGGCAGGATCAGCCCCAGCATTTT. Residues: CASSPGQDQPQHF.

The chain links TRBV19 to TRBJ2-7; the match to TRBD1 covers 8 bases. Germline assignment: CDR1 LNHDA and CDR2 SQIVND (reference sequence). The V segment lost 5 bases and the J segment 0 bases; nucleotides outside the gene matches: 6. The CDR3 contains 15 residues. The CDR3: CASSSGTGHSYEQYF. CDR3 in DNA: TGTGCCAGTAGTTCAGGGACAGGACACTCCTACGAGCAGTACTTC. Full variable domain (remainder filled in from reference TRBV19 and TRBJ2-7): DGGITQSPKYLFRKEGQNVTLSCEQNLNHDAMYWYRQDPGQGLRLIYYSQIVNDFQKGDIAEGYSVSREKKESFPLTVTSAQKNPTAFYLCASSSGTGHSYEQYFGPGTRLTVT.

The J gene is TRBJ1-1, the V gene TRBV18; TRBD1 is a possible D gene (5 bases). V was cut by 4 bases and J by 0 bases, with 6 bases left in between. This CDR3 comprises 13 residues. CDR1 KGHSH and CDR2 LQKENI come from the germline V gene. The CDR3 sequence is CASSRQMNTEAFF. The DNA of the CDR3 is TGTGCCAGCTCACGACAGATGAACACTGAAGCTTTCTTT.

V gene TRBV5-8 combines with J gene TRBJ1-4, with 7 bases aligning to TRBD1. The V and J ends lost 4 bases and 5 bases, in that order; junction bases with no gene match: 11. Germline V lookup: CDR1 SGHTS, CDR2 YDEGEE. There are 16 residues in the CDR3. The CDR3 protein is CASSTYLQGRNEKLFF. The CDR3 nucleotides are TGTGCCAGCAGCACGTACCTACAGGGGAGGAATGAAAAACTGTTTTTT.